This T cell receptor (beta chain) was recovered during a study of T cell responses to AZD1222 COVID-19 vaccine. CDR3 size: 15 residues. Germline values: CDR1 KGHSH, CDR2 LQKENI. Trimming shortened V by 2 bases and J by 7 bases, and 18 bases separated the two germline ends. As to this clone: What it binds is not known.

General study findings and limits: In the spike-specific TCR repertoire, nearly half reportedly target unmutated variant regions. Dominant CD4 TCR responses targeted spike regions 160-218 and 743-854.

Repertoires were generated with immunoSEQ multiplex PCR, while TCRdb's copy carries only in-frame clones and drops some. The data show approximately 140,000 clones, around 90% seen once. The V gene is TRBV18, the J gene TRBJ2-7; D gene uncertain. The clonotype was recovered from an adult who received the AZD1222 COVID-19 vaccine. The sample consisted of peripheral blood, taken 28 days after the second AZD1222 dose. The CDR3 DNA reads as TGTGCCAGCTCACCATTGGCGGCCTACGGGCGGGAGCAGTACTTC. It is translated as CASSPLAAYGREQYF.